The following is a T cell receptor beta chain sequence with its context. The antigen is undetermined. This entry belongs to a study of shared clonotypes between healthy human individuals. Genomic DNA belonging to each subset was distributed in equal measure over several immunoSEQ plates. In the original analysis: ImmunoSEQ yielded junction-only sequences lacking quality scores, so filtering differed. Assay used: immunoSEQ multiplex PCR; TCRdb lists only in-frame clones, some missing. From that table come the V and J calls and clone size; the DNA was used to work out D and trimming. The data contain 400,000 to 500,000 clones, about three quarters of them singletons. Study-level points and caveats: Apart from blood, nothing was sampled; tissue repertoires likely differ.

J was trimmed by 5 bases and V by 0 bases; bases with no gene match: 5. This CDR3 is built from 15 residues. Germline assignment: CDR1 SGHDN and CDR2 FVKESK. The genes are TRBV14 and TRBJ2-7; 9 bases match TRBD2. The TCR sequence derives from a woman in her 40s in good health. Some clones in this sample may be carry-over from other donors' samples. The sequencing sample was made of PBMCs. The CDR3 region has the DNA TGTGCCAGCAGCCAAGATGTCGCGGGAGGGAACGAGCAGTACTTC. This gives the protein CASSQDVAGGNEQYF.